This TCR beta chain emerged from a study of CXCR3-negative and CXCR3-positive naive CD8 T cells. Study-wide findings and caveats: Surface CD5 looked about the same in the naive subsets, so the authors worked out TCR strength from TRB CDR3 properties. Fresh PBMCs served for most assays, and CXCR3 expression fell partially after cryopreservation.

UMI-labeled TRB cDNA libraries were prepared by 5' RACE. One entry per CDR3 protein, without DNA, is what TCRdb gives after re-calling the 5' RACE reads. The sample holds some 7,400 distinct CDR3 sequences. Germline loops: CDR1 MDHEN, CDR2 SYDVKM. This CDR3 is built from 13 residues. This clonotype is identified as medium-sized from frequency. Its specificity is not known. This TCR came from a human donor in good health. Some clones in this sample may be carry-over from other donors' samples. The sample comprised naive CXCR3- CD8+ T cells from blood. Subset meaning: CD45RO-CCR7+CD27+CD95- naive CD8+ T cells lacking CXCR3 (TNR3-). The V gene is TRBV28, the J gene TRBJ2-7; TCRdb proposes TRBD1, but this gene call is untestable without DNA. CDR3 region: CASRQTGDYEQYF.